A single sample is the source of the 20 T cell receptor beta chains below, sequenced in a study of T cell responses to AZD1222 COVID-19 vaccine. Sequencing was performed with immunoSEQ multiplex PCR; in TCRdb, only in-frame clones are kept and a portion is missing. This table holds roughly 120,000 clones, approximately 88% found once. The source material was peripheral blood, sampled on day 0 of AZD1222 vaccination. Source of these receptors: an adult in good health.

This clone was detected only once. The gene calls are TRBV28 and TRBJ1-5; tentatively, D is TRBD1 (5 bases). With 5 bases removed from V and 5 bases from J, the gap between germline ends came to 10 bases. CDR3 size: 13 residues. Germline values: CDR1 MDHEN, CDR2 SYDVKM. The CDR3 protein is CASSAQGDQPQHF. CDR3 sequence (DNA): TGTGCCAGCAGTGCCCAGGGTGATCAGCCCCAGCATTTT.

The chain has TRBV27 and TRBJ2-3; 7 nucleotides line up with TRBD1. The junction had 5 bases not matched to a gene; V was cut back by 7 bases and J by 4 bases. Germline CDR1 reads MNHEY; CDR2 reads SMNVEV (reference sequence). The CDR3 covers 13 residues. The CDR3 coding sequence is TGTGCCAGCACCAGGACAGGCGCAGATACGCAGTATTTT. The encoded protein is CASTRTGADTQYF.

In DNA form, the CDR3 reads TGTGCCAGCAGCTTGGGCGGGACCGCGAAGATTAATGAAAAACTGTTTTTT. Amino acid sequence: CASSLGGTAKINEKLFF. The chain is built from TRBV5-6 and TRBJ1-4; perhaps TRBD1 as D (5 bases). The germline CDR1 and CDR2 sequences are SGHDT and YYEEEE. V lost 0 bases and J lost 4, with 16 bases in between. This CDR3 region has 17 residues. Filled out from reference TRBV5-6 and TRBJ1-4, the complete variable domain reads DAGVTQSPTHLIKTRGQQVTLRCSPKSGHDTVSWYQQALGQGPQFIFQYYEEEERQRGNFPDRFSGHQFPNYSSELNVNALLLGDSALYLCASSLGGTAKINEKLFFGSGTQLSVL.

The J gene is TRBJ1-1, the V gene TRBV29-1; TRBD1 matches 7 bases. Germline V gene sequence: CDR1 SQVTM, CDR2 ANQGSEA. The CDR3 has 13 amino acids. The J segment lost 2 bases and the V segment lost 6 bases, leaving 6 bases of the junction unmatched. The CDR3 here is CSVERQGNTEAFF. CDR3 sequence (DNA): TGCAGCGTGGAAAGACAGGGAAACACTGAAGCTTTCTTT.

CDR3 sequence: CARSSRDRDYGYTF. As DNA, the CDR3 is TGTGCCAGAAGCAGCCGGGACAGGGACTATGGCTACACCTTC. This sequence joins TRBV5-3 and TRBJ1-2, with 9 bases matching TRBD1. TRBV5-3 is classed as an ORF, of uncertain function. The length of the CDR3 is 14 residues. The V and J ends lost 4 bases and 3 bases, in that order; junction bases with no gene match: 4.

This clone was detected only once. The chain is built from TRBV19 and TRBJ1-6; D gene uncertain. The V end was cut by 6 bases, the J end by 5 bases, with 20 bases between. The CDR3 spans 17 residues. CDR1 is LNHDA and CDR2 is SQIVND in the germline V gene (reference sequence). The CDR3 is CASRTLRFPDNNSPLHF. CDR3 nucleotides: TGTGCCAGTAGGACACTCCGATTCCCCGATAATAATTCACCCCTCCACTTT.

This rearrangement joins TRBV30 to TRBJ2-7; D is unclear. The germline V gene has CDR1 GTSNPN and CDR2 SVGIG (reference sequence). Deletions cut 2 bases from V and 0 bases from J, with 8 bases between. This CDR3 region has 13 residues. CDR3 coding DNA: TGTGCCTGGAGTAAGGCGAGCTCCTACGAGCAGTACTTC. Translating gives CAWSKASSYEQYF.

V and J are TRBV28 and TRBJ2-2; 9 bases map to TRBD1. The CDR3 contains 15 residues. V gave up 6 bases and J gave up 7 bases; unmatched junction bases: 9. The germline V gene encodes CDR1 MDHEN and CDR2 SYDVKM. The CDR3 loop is CASSQPGQGFGELFF. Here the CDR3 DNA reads TGTGCCAGCAGCCAACCGGGACAGGGATTCGGGGAGCTGTTTTTT.

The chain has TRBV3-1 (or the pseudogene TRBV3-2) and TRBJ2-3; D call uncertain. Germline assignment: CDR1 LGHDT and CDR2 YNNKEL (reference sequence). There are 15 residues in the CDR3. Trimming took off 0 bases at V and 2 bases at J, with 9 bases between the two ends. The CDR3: CASSQDRIITDTQYF. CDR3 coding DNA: TGTGCCAGCAGCCAAGACAGGATAATCACAGATACGCAGTATTTT.

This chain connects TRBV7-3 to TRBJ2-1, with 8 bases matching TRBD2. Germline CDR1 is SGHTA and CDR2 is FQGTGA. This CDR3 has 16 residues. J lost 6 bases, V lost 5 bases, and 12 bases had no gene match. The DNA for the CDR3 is TGTGCCAGCAGCCCCAGCGGGGGTTACCTACCCAATGAGCAGTTCTTC. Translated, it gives CASSPSGGYLPNEQFF.

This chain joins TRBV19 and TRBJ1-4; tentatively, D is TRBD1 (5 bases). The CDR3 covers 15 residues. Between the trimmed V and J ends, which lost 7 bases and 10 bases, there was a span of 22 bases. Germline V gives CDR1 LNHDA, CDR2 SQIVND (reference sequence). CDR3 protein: CASTSQGGSYGKLFF. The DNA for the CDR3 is TGTGCCAGTACTAGCCAGGGTGGTTCCTATGGAAAACTGTTTTTT.

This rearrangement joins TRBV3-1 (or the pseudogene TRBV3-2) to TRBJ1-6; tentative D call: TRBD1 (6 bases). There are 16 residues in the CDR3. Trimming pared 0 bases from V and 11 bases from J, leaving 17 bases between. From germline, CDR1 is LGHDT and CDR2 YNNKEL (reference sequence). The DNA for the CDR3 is TGTGCCAGCAGCCAAGATTCAACACAGGGACTTCCACCCCTCCACTTT. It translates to CASSQDSTQGLPPLHF.

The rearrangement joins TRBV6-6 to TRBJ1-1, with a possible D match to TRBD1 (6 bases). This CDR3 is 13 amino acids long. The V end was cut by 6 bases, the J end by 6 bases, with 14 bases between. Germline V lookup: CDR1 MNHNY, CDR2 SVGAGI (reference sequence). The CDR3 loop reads CASSPRGGAEAFF. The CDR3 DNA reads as TGTGCCAGCAGCCCTCGGGGGGGCGCTGAAGCTTTCTTT.

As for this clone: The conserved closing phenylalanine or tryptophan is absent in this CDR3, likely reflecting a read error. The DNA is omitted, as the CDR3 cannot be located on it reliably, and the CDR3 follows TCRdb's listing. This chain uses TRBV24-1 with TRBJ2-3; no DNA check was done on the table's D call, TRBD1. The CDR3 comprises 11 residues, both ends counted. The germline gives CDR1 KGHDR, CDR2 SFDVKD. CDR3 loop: CATKVTGSLLG.

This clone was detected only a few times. The CDR3 bases are TGTGCCAGCAGCTCCTCCGGGACAGGGAACGGCTACACCTTC. As protein: CASSSSGTGNGYTF. The chain is built from TRBV9 and TRBJ1-2; 9 bases are a match to TRBD1. In germline, CDR1 is SGDLS, CDR2 YYNGEE. V was pared by 4 bases and J by 8 bases, with 9 bases of the junction left unmatched. This CDR3 is 14 amino acids long.

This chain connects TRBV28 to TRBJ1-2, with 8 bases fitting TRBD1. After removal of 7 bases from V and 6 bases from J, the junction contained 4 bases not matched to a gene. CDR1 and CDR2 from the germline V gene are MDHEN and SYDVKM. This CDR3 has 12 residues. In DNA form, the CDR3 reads TGTGCCAGCACCGGGACAGGCGATGGCTACACCTTC. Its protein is CASTGTGDGYTF.

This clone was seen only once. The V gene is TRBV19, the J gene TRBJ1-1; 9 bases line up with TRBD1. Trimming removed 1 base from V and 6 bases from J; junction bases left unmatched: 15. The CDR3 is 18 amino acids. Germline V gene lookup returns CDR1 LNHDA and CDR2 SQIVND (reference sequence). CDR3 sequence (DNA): TGTGCCAGTAGTATAGTACCGTTACAGGGGGCAGGAAGGGCTGAAGCTTTCTTT. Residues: CASSIVPLQGAGRAEAFF.

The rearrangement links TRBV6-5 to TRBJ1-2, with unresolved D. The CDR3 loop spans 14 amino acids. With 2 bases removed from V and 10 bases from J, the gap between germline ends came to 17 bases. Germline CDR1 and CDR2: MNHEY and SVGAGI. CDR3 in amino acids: CASSYRPVGFPYTF. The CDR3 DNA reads TGTGCCAGCAGTTACCGACCCGTGGGCTTCCCCTACACCTTC.

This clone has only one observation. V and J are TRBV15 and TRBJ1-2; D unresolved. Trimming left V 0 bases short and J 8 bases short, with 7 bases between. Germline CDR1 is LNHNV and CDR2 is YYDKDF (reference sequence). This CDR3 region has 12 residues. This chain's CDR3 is CATSRDLGGYTF. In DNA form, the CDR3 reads TGTGCCACCAGCAGAGACCTCGGGGGCTACACCTTC.

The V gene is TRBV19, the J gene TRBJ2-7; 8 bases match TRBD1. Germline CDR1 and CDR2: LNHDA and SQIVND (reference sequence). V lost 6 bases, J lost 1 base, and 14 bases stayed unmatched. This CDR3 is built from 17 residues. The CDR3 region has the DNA TGTGCCAGTAGCCAGGGACAGGATGGTTCGGGTTCCTACGAGCAGTACTTC. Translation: CASSQGQDGSGSYEQYF.